These 23 T cell receptor beta chains originate from one sample sequenced in a study of molecular identifiers for immune sequencing clone quantification. TCRdb itself ran the PCR reads through MiXCR, one entry per CDR3 protein. The data hold about 10,000 distinct CDR3 sequences, with roughly 22% observed a single time. Material: naive CD8+ T cells from blood, with Jurkat cell RNA spiked in. As to subset: FACS-sorted CD8+CD4-CCR7+CD45RA+ naive T cells. Receptors originate from a human donor in good health. Some libraries in this study had Jurkat cell RNA spiked in.

Comment on this clonotype: Since no conserved phenylalanine or tryptophan closes the CDR3, a read error is the likely cause. The chain employs TRBV2 and TRBJ2-7; 8 nucleotides line up with TRBD1. CDR1 is SNHLY, CDR2 FYNNEI, per germline. J gave up 3 bases and V 11 bases, and 9 bases lay outside the gene matches. This CDR3 contains 13 residues. The CDR3 DNA sequence: TGTGCCGGATCGGACAGGGTTGACTACGAGCAGTACCTC. Translating it yields CAGSDRVDYEQYL.

This clonotype was counted between two and nine times. Being one base from a much bigger clone, this may be a read error. The chain couples TRBV7-9 to TRBJ2-7; D is perhaps TRBD1 (6 bases). The CDR3 spans 13 residues. CDR1 SEHNR and CDR2 FQNEAQ come from the germline V gene (reference sequence). V dropped 3 bases and J dropped 3 bases, with 9 bases sitting between them. The CDR3 here is CASSLAGVYEQYF. In nucleotides, the CDR3 is TGTGCCAGCAGCTTGGCAGGGGTCTACGAGCAGTACTTC.

Comment on this clonotype: The junction departs from the called germline gene at one end, perhaps through a read error. The chain uses TRBV4-3 and TRBJ2-7; TRBD1 matches at 9 bases. The CDR3 has 16 residues. CDR1 and CDR2 (germline): LGHNA, YSLEER. CDR3 coding DNA: TGCGCCAGCGGCCAAGACCAGGGACAGGGTAACTACGAGCAGTACTTC. Translation: CASGQDQGQGNYEQYF.

Within the sample, this clonotype is medium-sized. This chain joins TRBV7-9 and TRBJ1-1, with unresolved D. The germline V gene encodes CDR1 SEHNR and CDR2 FQNEAQ (reference sequence). This CDR3 has 12 residues. V was clipped by 7 bases and J by 8 bases, with 14 bases between them. The DNA for the CDR3 is TGTGCCAGCATCAGCACCTGGTCCGAAGCTTTCTTT. It yields the protein CASISTWSEAFF.

Remarks on this clonotype: Possible read error: a much larger clone is one base away. Likely a read error: the CDR3 ends without its conserved phenylalanine or tryptophan. The rearrangement uses TRBV20-1 and TRBJ2-3; TRBD2 matches at 10 bases. The V gene's germline CDR1 is DFQATT and CDR2 SNEGSKA (reference sequence). V lost 8 bases and J lost 0; bases outside the gene matches: 20. CDR3 size: 19 residues. In DNA form, the CDR3 reads TGCAGTAAGCGGGAGGGGGCGCCGACTATGTCGCCTAGCACAGATACGCAGTATTAT. This encodes CSKREGAPTMSPSTDTQYY.

To note about this clonotype: An end of the junction does not agree with germline; a read error may underlie this. This chain joins TRBV7-3 and TRBJ2-3; the D is unclear. The CDR3 is 12 residues long. From germline, CDR1 is SGHTA and CDR2 FQGTGA. The CDR3 nucleotides are TGTGCCCGCAGCCTTTCCGCAGATACGCAGTATTTT. This encodes CARSLSADTQYF.

This clonotype was seen at least ten times. V is TRBV4-1 and J is TRBJ2-3; no clear D. The CDR3 spans 13 residues. Germline CDR1 MGHRA, CDR2 YSYEKL. Trimming took 3 bases from V and 5 from J, leaving 9 bases between them. The CDR3 here is CASSQTLGDTQYF. The CDR3 DNA reads TGCGCCAGCAGCCAGACCTTGGGAGATACGCAGTATTTT.

The chain has TRBV5-3 and TRBJ2-7; TRBD2 might be the D (6 bases). TRBV5-3 is an ORF, with its function uncertain. This CDR3 contains 16 residues. Trimming stripped 8 bases from V and 0 bases from J, with 21 bases between. CDR3 sequence: CASRPSLASSSYEQYF. The DNA for the CDR3 is TGTGCCAGCCGCCCATCTCTAGCGTCGAGCTCCTACGAGCAGTACTTC.

This clonotype occurred many times. The V call is TRBV18, the J call TRBJ2-7; D may be TRBD1 (5 bases). CDR1 KGHSH and CDR2 LQKENI come from the germline V gene. The CDR3 runs 13 residues. V shed 0 bases and J shed 5 bases, with 8 bases lying between them. The CDR3 coding sequence is TGTGCCAGCTCACCACCTGGGGCGGACGAGCAGTACTTC. As protein: CASSPPGADEQYF. The whole variable domain, remainder taken from reference TRBV18 and TRBJ2-7, is NAGVMQNPRHLVRRRGQEARLRCSPMKGHSHVYWYRQLPEEGLKFMVYLQKENIIDESGMPKERFSAEFPKEGPSILRIQQVVRGDSAAYFCASSPPGADEQYFGPGTRLTVT.

Only a few counts were recorded for this clonotype. V gene TRBV2 combines with J gene TRBJ2-1; TRBD2 matches 11 bases. The CDR3 has 15 amino acids. The germline V gene encodes CDR1 SNHLY and CDR2 FYNNEI. J was trimmed by 7 bases and V by 6 bases; bases with no gene match: 8. The CDR3: CASRETSGAQNEQFF. The CDR3 coding sequence is TGTGCCAGCAGAGAGACTAGCGGGGCTCAAAATGAGCAGTTCTTC.

This CDR3 reads CASSLGSAGLGAEQYF. DNA of the CDR3: TGCGCCAGCAGCTTGGGGTCCGCGGGACTGGGGGCAGAGCAGTACTTC. The J gene is TRBJ2-7, the V gene TRBV5-1, with D perhaps given as TRBD1 or TRBD2 (6 bases each). The CDR3 runs 16 residues. V was shortened by 0 bases and J by 7 bases, with 20 bases between the two germline ends. Germline CDR1 is SGHRS and CDR2 is YFSETQ.

This clonotype is medium-sized (0.01 to 0.1%) within its sample. The chain is built from TRBV11-2 and TRBJ2-7; D perhaps matches TRBD1 (6 bases). V lost 8 bases and J lost 4, with 12 bases in between. Germline values: CDR1 SGHAT, CDR2 FQNNGV. The CDR3 loop spans 12 amino acids. In DNA form, the CDR3 reads TGTGCCAGCGGAAATCAGGGGTACGAGCAGTACTTC. Amino acid sequence: CASGNQGYEQYF.

Note on this clonotype: One base away lies a much larger clone, so this may be a sequencing read error. This CDR3 fails to terminate in the conserved phenylalanine or tryptophan, so it likely reflects a read error. The chain couples TRBV29-1 to TRBJ2-1, with 9 bases aligning to TRBD1. Germline V lookup: CDR1 SQVTM, CDR2 ANQGSEA. The CDR3 loop spans 14 amino acids. The CDR3 loop is CTVTGTGLYNEQFS. The DNA of the CDR3 is TGCACCGTTACCGGGACAGGGCTATACAATGAGCAGTTCTCC.

This clonotype was seen repeatedly, ten times or more. The J gene is TRBJ2-1, the V gene TRBV7-6; D not resolved. The V end lost 4 bases, the J end lost 8 bases, and 12 bases lay between the germline ends. The CDR3 totals 13 residues. CDR1 is SGHVS and CDR2 is FNYEAQ in the germline V gene. The CDR3 nucleotides are TGTGCCAGCAGCTGGGGAAGAGGCGATGAGCAGTTCTTC. Amino acids: CASSWGRGDEQFF.

Judged by abundance, this clonotype is medium-sized. The rearrangement joins TRBV4-3 to TRBJ2-3, with D perhaps assigned TRBD1 or TRBD2 (6 bases each). CDR3 length equals 13 residues. Trimming stripped 4 bases from V and 4 bases from J, with 9 bases between. Germline loops: CDR1 LGHNA, CDR2 YSLEER. The CDR3 loop reads CASSPRGADTQYF. The CDR3 DNA is TGCGCCAGCAGCCCTAGGGGGGCAGATACGCAGTATTTT.

By share of the sample, this clonotype is medium-sized. V usage is TRBV19 and J usage is TRBJ2-7; D not resolved. The CDR3 sequence is 12 residues long. The V gene lost 0 bases and the J gene lost 4 bases, with 4 bases spanning the gap. CDR1 is LNHDA, CDR2 SQIVND, per germline (reference sequence). This chain's CDR3 is CASSIEPYEQYF. Here the CDR3 DNA reads TGTGCCAGTAGTATAGAGCCGTACGAGCAGTACTTC.

Regarding this clonotype: A single base separates this from a much larger clone, so it may be a read error. V is TRBV11-2 and J is TRBJ2-7, with 9 bases matching TRBD2. Trimming cost V 1 base and J 4 bases; bases outside gene matches: 5. The CDR3 length is 15 residues. Per the germline V gene, CDR1 is SGHAT and CDR2 is FQNNGV. This CDR3 reads CASSLVSSGTYEQYF. CDR3 DNA sequence: TGTGCCAGCAGCTTAGTGTCTAGCGGGACGTACGAGCAGTACTTC. Based on the CDR3 plus reference TRBV11-2 and TRBJ2-7, the full variable domain is EAGVAQSPRYKIIEKRQSVAFWCNPISGHATLYWYQQILGQGPKLLIQFQNNGVVDDSQLPKDRFSAERLKGVDSTLKIQPAKLEDSAVYLCASSLVSSGTYEQYFGPGTRLTVT.

A note on this clonotype: This CDR3 is missing its conserved last phenylalanine or tryptophan, likely due to a read error. The rearrangement uses TRBV27 and TRBJ2-3; D possibly corresponds to TRBD1 (6 bases). The CDR3 totals 16 residues. Trimming removed 3 bases at V and 0 bases at J, with 13 bases between. Germline V lookup: CDR1 MNHEY, CDR2 SMNVEV (reference sequence). This CDR3 reads CASSLLGTFSTDTQYL. The CDR3, as DNA: TGTGCCAGCAGTTTGCTCGGGACATTTAGCACAGATACGCAGTATCTT.

Concerning this clonotype: The junction departs from germline at one end; a sequencing error may be responsible. The rearrangement uses TRBV4-2 and TRBJ2-7, with D perhaps TRBD1 (6 bases). The CDR3 is 14 residues long. The germline CDR1 and CDR2 sequences are LGHNA and YNFKEQ. DNA of the CDR3: TGTGCCAGCAGCCAAGGGATTCAGGGGATGGAGCCGTCCTTC. It is translated as CASSQGIQGMEPSF.

At least ten counts were recorded for this clonotype. J is TRBJ2-1 and V is TRBV21-1. TRBV21-1 is described as a pseudogene. The CDR3 runs to 16 residues. In nucleotides, the CDR3 is TGTGCCAGCAGCAAAGTACCCCAAATTGCCAGCAATGAGCAGTTCTTC. Amino acids: CASSKVPQIASNEQFF.

Ten or more counts support this clonotype. The chain carries TRBV4-1 and TRBJ2-7, with D hard to call. V was cut by 0 bases and J by 0 bases, with 12 bases left in between. Germline V gives CDR1 MGHRA, CDR2 YSYEKL. The CDR3 covers 16 residues. CDR3 in DNA: TGCGCCAGCAGCCAAGATTTCGGCCGCGGCTCCTACGAGCAGTACTTC. It specifies CASSQDFGRGSYEQYF.

This clonotype was seen a few times. The chain recombines TRBV19 with TRBJ2-3, with D possibly being TRBD1 (6 bases). Germline values: CDR1 LNHDA, CDR2 SQIVND (reference sequence). This CDR3 spans 14 amino acids. V gave up 1 base and J gave up 2 bases, with 7 bases separating them. In DNA form, the CDR3 reads TGTGCCAGTAGTATAGGGACAGTCACAGATACGCAGTATTTT. It specifies CASSIGTVTDTQYF.

The table lists this clonotype with many counts. V gene TRBV6-2 or TRBV6-3 combines with J gene TRBJ1-4; D unclear. The CDR3 runs to 15 residues. Per germline, CDR1 MNHEY and CDR2 SVGEGT. V was cut by 6 bases and J by 0 bases, with 11 bases left in between. DNA for the CDR3: TGTGCCAGCAGCCAGGACGGGGCAACTAATGAAAAACTGTTTTTT. Translating it yields CASSQDGATNEKLFF.